One sample yielded the 14 T cell receptor beta chains listed below, sequenced in a study of response to subunit inactivated influenza vaccine. TCRdb re-called the RT-PCR reads through MiXCR, storing one row per CDR3 protein. The sample includes approximately 170,000 distinct CDR3 sequences, 13% to 15% of them seen just once. The specimen was CD8+ T cells sorted from PBMCs, collected 4 to 6 days after vaccination. These receptors came from a man in his forties or fifties who received an inactivated influenza vaccine.

This clonotype was recorded a few times. The chain joins TRBV7-6 to TRBJ2-3; 7 bases are shared with TRBD2. The CDR3 is 16 amino acids. The germline CDR1 and CDR2 sequences are SGHVS and FNYEAQ. V lost 4 bases to trimming and J lost 4 bases; unmatched junction nucleotides: 11. CDR3 nucleotide sequence: TGTGCCAGCAGCTCAGAGGCTGGACTAGACCCAGATACGCAGTATTTT. This codes for CASSSEAGLDPDTQYF.

This clonotype showed up just a few times. Here the CDR3 DNA reads TGTGCCAGCAGCGTAGGACAGCGCTCCTACGAGCAGTACTTC. Translated: CASSVGQRSYEQYF. The chain links TRBV9 to TRBJ2-7; a possible D gene is TRBD1 (5 bases). CDR1 is SGDLS, CDR2 YYNGEE, per germline. Deletions cut 0 bases from V and 0 bases from J, with 7 bases between. CDR3 length: 14 residues.

This clonotype occurred many times. This rearrangement joins TRBV29-1 to TRBJ2-1; D gene unclear. The length of the CDR3 is 15 residues. V lost 6 bases and J 6 bases, leaving 21 bases between the germline ends. CDR1 is SQVTM, CDR2 ANQGSEA, per germline. The DNA of the CDR3 is TGCAGCGTGATGACTGTTAGAGCGATGACCAATGAGCAGTTCTTC. Translated: CSVMTVRAMTNEQFF.

This clonotype was found a few times. This rearrangement joins TRBV12-3 or TRBV12-4 to TRBJ2-5, with D perhaps being TRBD1 or TRBD2 (5 bases each). The length of the CDR3 is 13 residues. V was pared by 6 bases and J by 3 bases, with 11 bases between. CDR3 nucleotide sequence: TGTGCCAGCAGGGGGGAACAAAAAGAGACCCAGTACTTC. Protein sequence: CASRGEQKETQYF.

This clonotype was recorded many times. The chain links TRBV7-9 to TRBJ1-2; D may be TRBD1 (5 bases). The CDR3 covers 11 residues. V gave up 11 bases and J gave up 8 bases, with 15 bases separating them. CDR1 and CDR2 (germline): SEHNR, FQNEAQ (reference sequence). The CDR3 here is CAGLRGEGYTF. CDR3 nucleotides: TGTGCCGGCCTGAGGGGCGAGGGCTACACCTTC.

In its sample, this clonotype was seen a few times. J is TRBJ1-1 and V is TRBV9; no reliable D call. Trimming shortened V by 3 bases and J by 7 bases, and 19 bases separated the two germline ends. The CDR3 covers 15 residues. Germline V gives CDR1 SGDLS, CDR2 YYNGEE. The DNA for the CDR3 is TGTGCCAGCAGCGAGTGGGAGGACCCCGATTTTGAAGCTTTCTTT. Translation: CASSEWEDPDFEAFF.

The chain carries TRBV10-3 and TRBJ2-1, with D uncertain. The CDR3 is 13 amino acids. Germline values: CDR1 ENHRY, CDR2 SYGVKD. The V gene lost 0 bases and the J gene lost 6 bases, with 6 bases spanning the gap. CDR3 protein: CAISESATNEQFF. The CDR3 DNA follows: TGTGCCATCAGTGAGTCGGCGACCAATGAGCAGTTCTTC.

CDR3 DNA sequence: TGTGCCAGCAGCTTGGCCAGCAGGGAAAAACTGTTTTTT. Translation: CASSLASREKLFF. The V gene is TRBV5-5, the J gene TRBJ1-4; D unresolved. The germline V gene encodes CDR1 SGHKS and CDR2 YYEKEE (reference sequence). The CDR3 loop spans 13 amino acids. The V and J ends lost 0 bases and 8 bases respectively, with 8 bases between them.

V is TRBV6-5 and J is TRBJ2-7; no clear D gene. Trimming took off 0 bases at V and 4 bases at J, with 13 bases between the two ends. Germline V gives CDR1 MNHEY, CDR2 SVGAGI. This CDR3 contains 15 residues. CDR3 DNA sequence: TGTGCCAGCAGTTACTCGACCCCGGCTAGTTACGAGCAGTACTTC. This encodes CASSYSTPASYEQYF.

This chain links TRBV7-2 with TRBJ2-1; D perhaps matches TRBD1 (5 bases). The V end lost 0 bases, the J end lost 6 bases, and 6 bases lay between the germline ends. The CDR3 has 13 residues. Germline-derived CDR1 and CDR2 are SGHTA and FQGNSA. The CDR3 sequence: CASSLADSNEQFF. The CDR3 DNA follows: TGTGCCAGCAGCTTAGCCGACAGCAATGAGCAGTTCTTC.

In this sample, this clonotype turned up a few times. The CDR3 loop reads CASRDLGLAASYEQYF. The DNA of the CDR3 is TGTGCCAGCAGAGATTTAGGACTAGCGGCCTCCTACGAGCAGTACTTC. The genes are TRBV2 and TRBJ2-7; 10 bases align to TRBD2. The germline V gene encodes CDR1 SNHLY and CDR2 FYNNEI. The J segment lost 0 bases and the V segment lost 6 bases, leaving 8 bases of the junction unmatched. The length of the CDR3 is 16 residues.

This rearrangement joins TRBV28 to TRBJ2-7, with no clear D. This CDR3 is built from 14 residues. Trimming cost V 5 bases and J 0 bases, with 11 bases left between them. From germline, CDR1 is MDHEN and CDR2 SYDVKM. This CDR3 reads CASSEILSSYEQYF. The CDR3 DNA follows: TGTGCCAGCAGTGAAATCTTGAGCTCCTACGAGCAGTACTTC.

Here the CDR3 reads CASSQDNVQPQHF. The CDR3 DNA is TGTGCCAGCAGCCAAGACAACGTCCAGCCCCAGCATTTT. The V and J genes are TRBV14 and TRBJ1-5; no clear D. V was shortened by 0 bases and J by 7 bases, with 7 bases between the two germline ends. Germline V CDR1 and CDR2: SGHDN, FVKESK. The CDR3 length is 13 residues. Based on the CDR3 plus reference TRBV14 and TRBJ1-5, the full variable domain is EAGVTQFPSHSVIEKGQTVTLRCDPISGHDNLYWYRRVMGKEIKFLLHFVKESKQDESGMPNNRFLAERTGGTYSTLKVQPAELEDSGVYFCASSQDNVQPQHFGDGTRLSIL.

In this sample, this clonotype turned up many times. The gene calls are TRBV5-6 and TRBJ2-7, with 9 bases identical to TRBD2. The CDR3 extends over 14 amino acids. Trimming at V came to 0 bases and at J to 3 bases, leaving 1 base not matched to a gene. The germline V gene encodes CDR1 SGHDT and CDR2 YYEEEE. CDR3 in amino acids: CASSLGLAVYEQYF. The CDR3 nucleotides read TGTGCCAGCAGCTTGGGACTAGCGGTCTACGAGCAGTACTTC.